The 28 T cell receptor beta chains below were found in one sample sequenced in a study of monozygotic twins with inflammatory bowel disease. TCRdb reanalyzed the 5' RACE reads and collapses them to one entry per CDR3 protein, without DNA. The sample holds fewer than 150,000 distinct CDR3 sequences. The source material was blood. Every receptor here comes from a human donor with ulcerative colitis or Crohn's disease, or a healthy co-twin of an affected twin (not recorded which).

This sequence joins TRBV29-1 and TRBJ2-1. Germline CDR1 is SQVTM and CDR2 is ANQGSEA. The CDR3 totals 13 residues. The CDR3 is CSVERPTYNEQFF.

V usage is TRBV20-1 and J usage is TRBJ2-5. Germline values: CDR1 DFQATT, CDR2 SNEGSKA (reference sequence). The CDR3 has 15 residues. CDR3 in amino acids: CSARGGTGSGETQYF.

The chain has TRBV7-2 and TRBJ2-7; TCRdb's D gene call, TRBD2, goes unchecked for lack of DNA. The CDR3 sequence is 15 residues long. Germline loops: CDR1 SGHTA, CDR2 FQGNSA. The CDR3 loop reads CASSLGAGGGYEQYF.

The V call is TRBV4-3, the J call TRBJ1-1; the D gene TCRdb calls, TRBD1, cannot be checked with no DNA. Germline values: CDR1 LGHNA, CDR2 YSLEER. CDR3 length: 14 residues. CDR3 amino acids: CASSVTARDTEAFF.

This chain links TRBV29-1 with TRBJ2-3; TCRdb indicates TRBD1, and absent DNA this call remains unverified. CDR3 length: 15 amino acids. Germline CDR1 reads SQVTM; CDR2 reads ANQGSEA. The CDR3 sequence is CSVELRGRGTDTQYF.

The CDR3 sequence: CASSLLTSSYNEQFF. The chain is built from TRBV5-1 and TRBJ2-1. The CDR3 runs to 15 residues. The germline gives CDR1 SGHRS, CDR2 YFSETQ.

The genes are TRBV9 and TRBJ2-3; the TRBD2 assignment by TCRdb is unverifiable without DNA. The CDR3 is made up of 14 amino acids. The V gene's germline CDR1 is SGDLS and CDR2 YYNGEE. The CDR3 region is CASSLNAGSDTQYF.

The chain uses TRBV7-2 and TRBJ2-2; TCRdb's assignment of TRBD1 cannot be checked, as there is no DNA. The CDR3 spans 19 residues. The V gene's germline CDR1 is SGHTA and CDR2 FQGNSA. This CDR3 is CASSIPGQGALVNTGELFF.

The chain couples TRBV4-3 to TRBJ2-1; the TCRdb D gene call, TRBD2, has no DNA to confirm it. CDR1 LGHNA and CDR2 YSLEER come from the germline V gene. CDR3 length: 17 residues. CDR3 protein: CASSQDPTGPPYNEQFF.

The V gene is TRBV20-1, the J gene TRBJ2-2; TCRdb names TRBD1, which stays unverified in the absence of DNA. The germline V gene has CDR1 DFQATT and CDR2 SNEGSKA (reference sequence). The CDR3 is made up of 17 amino acids. The CDR3 spells CSARDAGRGAGTGELFF.

The CDR3: CASSLAGQMETQYF. The V gene is TRBV5-1, the J gene TRBJ2-5; TCRdb outputs TRBD1, but without DNA this stays unchecked. This CDR3 is 14 amino acids long. The germline gives CDR1 SGHRS, CDR2 YFSETQ. The full variable domain, with the rest looked up from reference TRBV5-1 and TRBJ2-5, is KAGVTQTPRYLIKTRGQQVTLSCSPISGHRSVSWYQQTPGQGLQFLFEYFSETQRNKGNFPGRFSGRQFSNSRSEMNVSTLELGDSALYLCASSLAGQMETQYFGPGTRLLVL.

This CDR3 reads CSARDLAGVADTQYF. The chain carries TRBV20-1 and TRBJ2-3; TCRdb indicates TRBD1, and absent DNA this call remains unverified. Germline V gene data show CDR1 as DFQATT and CDR2 as SNEGSKA (reference sequence). The CDR3 sequence is 15 residues long.

The chain carries TRBV6-2 or TRBV6-3 and TRBJ1-5; TCRdb outputs TRBD1, but without DNA this stays unchecked. The CDR3 is 13 residues long. Germline V CDR1 and CDR2: MNHEY, SVGEGT. CDR3 amino acids: CASIPGVGQPQHF.

The chain uses TRBV12-3 or TRBV12-4 and TRBJ1-5; lacking DNA, the TRBD1 call made by TCRdb goes unchecked. This CDR3 spans 15 amino acids. The chain's CDR3 is CASSFAPRGDQPQHF.

V usage is TRBV18 and J usage is TRBJ2-7; TCRdb selects TRBD1, and the lack of DNA leaves this call unchecked. Germline V CDR1 and CDR2: KGHSH, LQKENI. The CDR3 covers 14 residues. The CDR3 spells CASSPPDRVHEQYF.

The J gene is TRBJ2-7, the V gene TRBV24-1; the TCRdb call, TRBD1, lacks DNA for checking. CDR1 KGHDR and CDR2 SFDVKD come from the germline V gene. The CDR3 has 15 amino acids. The CDR3 reads CATSDGQGIIKEQYF.

V gene TRBV5-6 combines with J gene TRBJ2-1; the TCRdb call, TRBD2, lacks DNA for checking. Germline CDR1 is SGHDT and CDR2 is YYEEEE. The CDR3 sequence is 16 residues long. This CDR3 reads CASSFIPGGPSNEQFF.

The chain has TRBV5-1 and TRBJ2-2; TCRdb gives TRBD1 as the D gene, but with no DNA this cannot be confirmed. CDR1 and CDR2 from the germline V gene are SGHRS and YFSETQ. The CDR3 sequence is 14 residues long. CDR3 loop: CASSYLQGSGELFF.

V usage is TRBV4-2 and J usage is TRBJ2-7; TCRdb's D call, TRBD1, is unchecked because there is no DNA. Germline loops: CDR1 LGHNA, CDR2 YNFKEQ. The CDR3 runs to 13 residues. CDR3 region: CASSQDLGQGIEF.

V usage is TRBV5-6 and J usage is TRBJ2-1; TCRdb's D call, TRBD1, is unchecked because there is no DNA. The length of the CDR3 is 18 residues. Per the germline V gene, CDR1 is SGHDT and CDR2 is YYEEEE. The CDR3 spells CASSLGVGGQGTYNEQFF. Combining the CDR3 with reference TRBV5-6 and TRBJ2-1 gives the whole variable domain DAGVTQSPTHLIKTRGQQVTLRCSPKSGHDTVSWYQQALGQGPQFIFQYYEEEERQRGNFPDRFSGHQFPNYSSELNVNALLLGDSALYLCASSLGVGGQGTYNEQFFGPGTRLTVL.

This chain links TRBV18 with TRBJ1-2; absent DNA, TCRdb's TRBD1 call cannot be checked. Germline V gives CDR1 KGHSH, CDR2 LQKENI. The CDR3 is 14 residues long. CDR3 region: CASSPPGDRAGYTF. The full variable domain, with the rest looked up from reference TRBV18 and TRBJ1-2, is NAGVMQNPRHLVRRRGQEARLRCSPMKGHSHVYWYRQLPEEGLKFMVYLQKENIIDESGMPKERFSAEFPKEGPSILRIQQVVRGDSAAYFCASSPPGDRAGYTFGSGTRLTVV.

The chain links TRBV6-2 or TRBV6-3 to TRBJ2-7; no DNA is available, so the TRBD1 call from TCRdb remains unchecked. From germline, CDR1 is MNHEY and CDR2 SVGEGT. This CDR3 comprises 15 residues. CDR3 sequence: CASSIGQGGLYEQYF.

CDR3 sequence reads: CASSFLGVTYNEQFF. The chain carries TRBV7-9 and TRBJ2-1; TCRdb calls TRBD1, which cannot be checked without DNA. From germline, CDR1 is SEHNR and CDR2 FQNEAQ (reference sequence). The CDR3 length is 15 residues.

The chain combines TRBV5-1 with TRBJ2-1. The CDR3 length is 15 residues. Germline V CDR1 and CDR2: SGHRS, YFSETQ. The CDR3 region is CASSPETSTYNEQFF.

This sequence joins TRBV10-3 and TRBJ2-7; TCRdb returns TRBD1, unconfirmable since there is no DNA. This CDR3 comprises 15 residues. Germline V lookup: CDR1 ENHRY, CDR2 SYGVKD. This chain's CDR3 is CAISTGGRSSYEQYF.

The rearrangement uses TRBV6-2 or TRBV6-3 and TRBJ2-2; TCRdb designates TRBD2, a call that cannot be tested without DNA. Germline loops: CDR1 MNHEY, CDR2 SVGEGT. CDR3 length: 16 residues. The CDR3 spells CASNGAGGPYTGELFF.

J is TRBJ1-1 and V is TRBV9; the D call from TCRdb, TRBD1, cannot be confirmed without DNA. Germline V gives CDR1 SGDLS, CDR2 YYNGEE. The CDR3 runs 15 residues. The CDR3 region is CASSATQGKNTEAFF.

The V call is TRBV4-2, the J call TRBJ1-3. The CDR3 contains 15 residues. CDR1 and CDR2 from the germline V gene are LGHNA and YNFKEQ. CDR3 in amino acids: CASSQDRIYPNTIYF.